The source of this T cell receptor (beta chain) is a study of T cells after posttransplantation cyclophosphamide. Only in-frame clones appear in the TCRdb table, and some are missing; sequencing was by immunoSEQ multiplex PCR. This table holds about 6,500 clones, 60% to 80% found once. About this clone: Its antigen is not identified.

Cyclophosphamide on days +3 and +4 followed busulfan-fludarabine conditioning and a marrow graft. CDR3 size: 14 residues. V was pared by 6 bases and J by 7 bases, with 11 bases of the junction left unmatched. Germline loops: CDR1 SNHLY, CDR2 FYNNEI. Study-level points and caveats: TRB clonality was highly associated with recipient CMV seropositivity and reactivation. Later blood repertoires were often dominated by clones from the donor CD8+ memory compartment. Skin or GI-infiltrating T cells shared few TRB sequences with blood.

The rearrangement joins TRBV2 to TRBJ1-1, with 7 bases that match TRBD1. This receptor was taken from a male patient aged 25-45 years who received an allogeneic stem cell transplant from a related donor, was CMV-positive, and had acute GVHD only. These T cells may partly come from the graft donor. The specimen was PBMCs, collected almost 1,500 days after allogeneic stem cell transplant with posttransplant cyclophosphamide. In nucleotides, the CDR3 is TGTGCCAGCAGAGACGCCACAGGGGCGGATGAAGCTTTCTTT. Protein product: CASRDATGADEAFF.